This TCR beta chain appears in the sequencing data of a study of T cell clonality in common variable immunodeficiency (dated by TCRdb to about 2015). The table lists this clone with many counts. Its antigen has not been determined. The observed sequence ends 3 residues before the CDR3 terminus, with the missing tail filled in from the germline J gene. Different DNA sequences within this sample yield the same CDR3. The investigation overall reported the following: Reportedly, TCRbeta sequences from CVID had fewer deletions and N-nucleotide insertions, and highly modified clones with 13 or more V deletions were absent from CVID. Despite equal DNA input, controls averaged about 81,820 unique sequences per sample versus around 30,000 in CVID samples. Fewer TCRbeta clones were shared among CVID subjects than among healthy controls (p < 0.0001). The authors noted that sequencing repertoires of T cell subpopulations would be needed to clarify what caused the increased clonality in CVID. TCRbeta clonality was higher in CVID subjects than in healthy controls (t-test p = 0.018), and the increase was most characteristic of about a third of subjects. Correlations between repertoire features and clinical complications were limited by patient heterogeneity within the CVID cohort.

From its cysteine to its phenylalanine, the CDR3 spans 13 amino acids. Part of the CDR3 DNA is given, 30 bases translated from base 1. CDR1 DFQATT and CDR2 SNEGSKA were looked up in the germline V gene (reference sequence). The V end loses 2 bases and the J end loses 2 bases, and a stretch of 9 bases separates them. Most of the CVID patients and most of the healthy controls were of Caucasian heritage. From each donor, 5 to 8 ml of heparinized peripheral whole blood was collected. Genomic DNA from adults with common variable immune deficiency (CVID) and from healthy adult controls was used to sequence TCRbeta CDR3 repertoires. The control group comprised some 22 healthy adult volunteers, approximately 12 female and around ten male, aged 23 to 66 years with a mean age of approximately 30. Diluted blood was subjected to density centrifugation over Hypaque 1077 or Ficoll-Paque for isolation of peripheral blood mononuclear cells. Genomic DNA was obtained from unsorted mononuclear cells through either Qiagen column purification or a centrifugation-based method.

For sequencing, equivalent amounts of genomic DNA were input from CVID and control samples. For every sample, a 60 bp segment covering the rearranged TCRbeta CDR3 region was amplified and then sequenced. The immunoSEQ assay, a bias-corrected multiplex PCR combined with high-throughput sequencing, was used for TCRbeta amplification. In the authors' own workflow: Every unique nucleotide sequence counted as a clone and was annotated with V, D and J genes, copy number and frequency. Sequences were labeled productive if in frame, and non-productive if out of frame or containing stop codons. As previously described, Shannon's entropy was used to calculate clonality. The predicted amino acid sequences of productive clones were used to derive the mean CDR3 Kyte-Doolittle hydropathy. Hierarchical clustering of scaled V gene usage was performed with the R hclust function using Manhattan distance and complete linkage. Sharing of clones by CDR3 amino acid sequence was evaluated through resampling of 12 repertoires per group over 100 rounds. The repertoires were searched for approximately 70 published EBV-specific and almost 250 published CMV-specific TCRbeta sequences. Two CVID samples that yielded fewer than 10,000 sequences were excluded from the analysis, so around 40 CVID repertoires were retained. TCRdb took this table from immuneACCESS and kept in-frame rearrangements with V and J called. Such tables lack part of the clones; where checked against another copy, unresolved V genes explain under half of the gap, and the rest is unexplained. V and J calls and clone size are those listed in that table; D and trimming were worked out from the DNA. This sample holds tens of thousands of clones in total, without any singletons. The ten largest clones add up to about 2.2% of the sample.

The TCR sequence derives from a person aged 18 to 69 in good health. This chain is built from TRBV20-1 and TRBJ1-1; TRBD1 could be the D gene, as 6 bases match. The sample was peripheral blood mononuclear cells. CDR3 protein: CSARRTDNTEAFF. Partial CDR3 DNA: TGCAGTGCTAGAAGGACAGATAACACTGAA.